This T cell receptor beta chain emerged from a study of T cell responses to AZD1222 COVID-19 vaccine. Overall study findings and caveats: Of spike-specific TCRs, nearly half reportedly target regions left unmutated in variants.

V was cut by 5 bases and J by 12 bases, with 14 bases left in between. The germline gives CDR1 LNHDA, CDR2 SQIVND (reference sequence). CDR3 length: 12 amino acids. Notes on this clone: Its antigen is as yet unknown.

The assay was immunoSEQ multiplex PCR, and TCRdb's table has in-frame clones only and misses some. The sample includes 85,000 to 100,000 clones, about nine tenths of them seen just once. The chain joins TRBV19 to TRBJ2-1; D gene ambiguous. Here the sequenced sample was peripheral blood, taken 28 days after the second AZD1222 dose. The clonotype comes from an adult who received the AZD1222 COVID-19 vaccine. The CDR3 spells CASSFNPRLQFF. The CDR3 nucleotides read TGTGCCAGTAGTTTCAACCCTAGGTTGCAGTTCTTC.